This T cell receptor beta chain appears in the sequencing data of a study of human T cells and chemical hapten exposure. Overall study context: Each patient's scalp received weekly diphenylcyclopropenone throughout the approximately 25-week study. General study findings and limits: There were significantly more large CDR3 similarity clusters among expanded TCRs than among controls.

This clonotype was counted a few times. Its antigen is undetermined. The CDR3 is made up of 15 amino acids. V dropped 4 bases and J dropped 2 bases, with 13 bases sitting between them. Germline-derived CDR1 and CDR2 are SGDLS and YYNGEE. The time point was: patch test 3, about 24 weeks after DPC sensitization. The treatment here: therapeutic diphenylcyclopropenone sensitization with weekly scalp DPC. Every donor had alopecia and was 18 to 70 years old; all were suitable for DPC. TCRdb reprocessed the RACE reads via MiXCR and lists one record per CDR3 protein. The data contain fewer than 200,000 distinct CDR3 sequences, roughly a quarter of them singletons.

The gene calls are TRBV9 and TRBJ2-4; D perhaps matches TRBD1 (6 bases). The clonotype was recovered from a woman younger than 30 with alopecia areata. Some clones in this sample may be carry-over from other donors' samples. Specimen: whole blood, collected in connection with sensitization to the hapten diphenylcyclopropenone (DPC). CDR3 protein: CASSPEGGSKNIQYF. CDR3 nucleotides: TGTGCCAGCAGCCCAGAAGGGGGTTCCAAAAACATTCAGTACTTC.